The 16 T cell receptor beta chains below all came from one sample that was sequenced in a study of control samples from healthy donors and cancer patients. Using immunoSEQ multiplex PCR, the repertoire was profiled, and TCRdb retains in-frame clones only, with some absent. The sample holds 25,000 or so clones, around 85% seen once. The sample was PBMCs. These receptors all stem from a woman aged 55-69 years with head and neck cancer.

The chain is built from TRBV5-1 and TRBJ2-5, with 10 bases that match TRBD1. CDR3 length: 14 amino acids. Germline V gene sequence: CDR1 SGHRS, CDR2 YFSETQ. V shed 4 bases, J shed 4 bases, and the junction held 4 bases outside the gene matches. The CDR3 loop reads CASSLGQGGETQYF. The CDR3 nucleotides are TGCGCCAGCAGCCTAGGACAGGGGGGAGAGACCCAGTACTTC.

This clone has a single count. The chain combines TRBV3-1 (or the pseudogene TRBV3-2) with TRBJ1-6; D gene uncertain. Trimming left V 1 base short and J 5 bases short, with 6 bases between. The CDR3 covers 14 residues. The germline V gene has CDR1 LGHDT and CDR2 YNNKEL (reference sequence). Written as DNA, the CDR3 is TGTGCCAGCAGCCAAGGTCAGAATAATTCACCCCTCCACTTT. Protein product: CASSQGQNNSPLHF.

This clone was observed a few times. This chain joins TRBV7-3 and TRBJ2-5; 9 bases are a match to TRBD1. J gave up 3 bases and V 5 bases, and 1 base lay outside the gene matches. The CDR3 runs 13 residues. Germline loops: CDR1 SGHTA, CDR2 FQGTGA. CDR3 loop: CASSRDREETQYF. DNA of the CDR3: TGTGCCAGCAGCCGGGACAGGGAAGAGACCCAGTACTTC.

CDR3 amino acids: CASSDRGSGGYTF. CDR3 in DNA: TGTGCCAGCAGCGACCGGGGGTCCGGGGGCTACACCTTC. The rearrangement links TRBV14 to TRBJ1-2; weak D call: TRBD1 (5 bases). The germline V gene encodes CDR1 SGHDN and CDR2 FVKESK. CDR3 size: 13 residues. Trimming removed 5 bases from V and 8 bases from J, with 15 bases in between.

The rearrangement links TRBV15 to TRBJ2-3; the match to TRBD2 covers 11 bases. The CDR3 totals 14 residues. J gave up 4 bases and V 8 bases, and 5 bases lay outside the gene matches. Germline CDR1 is LNHNV and CDR2 is YYDKDF (reference sequence). CDR3 nucleotides: TGTGCCACCCAACTAGCGGGAGTCCCAGATACGCAGTATTTT. Translation: CATQLAGVPDTQYF.

This clone came up a few times. This chain connects TRBV30 to TRBJ2-3; TRBD2 aligns across 8 bases. The CDR3 totals 12 residues. The germline V gene has CDR1 GTSNPN and CDR2 SVGIG (reference sequence). J lost 14 bases, V lost 2 bases, and 9 bases had no gene match. CDR3 bases: TGTGCCTGGAGTAAAGGAGCGGGAGAATCGTATTTT. Protein: CAWSKGAGESYF.

The CDR3 loop reads CASSQDQGGLAKNIQYF. The CDR3 DNA reads TGTGCCAGCAGCCAAGATCAAGGGGGCCTAGCCAAAAACATTCAGTACTTC. V and J are TRBV4-2 and TRBJ2-4, with 7 bases identical to TRBD1. The trim removed 0 bases at V and 0 bases at J, leaving 5 bases unmatched. The germline CDR1 and CDR2 sequences are LGHNA and YNFKEQ. This CDR3 contains 17 residues.

This rearrangement joins TRBV3-1 (or the pseudogene TRBV3-2) to TRBJ1-1; D not certain. The V end lost 1 base, the J end lost 1 base, and 10 bases lay between the germline ends. The CDR3 extends over 15 amino acids. Germline V gives CDR1 LGHDT, CDR2 YNNKEL (reference sequence). The CDR3 loop is CASSQVFIRNTEAFF. CDR3 DNA sequence: TGTGCCAGCAGCCAAGTTTTTATCCGGAACACTGAAGCTTTCTTT.

The chain employs TRBV5-1 and TRBJ2-1; perhaps D is TRBD1 or TRBD2 (5 bases each). Germline lookup yields CDR1 SGHRS and CDR2 YFSETQ. The V end was cut by 7 bases, the J end by 11 bases, with 13 bases between. This CDR3 spans 11 amino acids. The CDR3 nucleotides are TGCGCCAGCTGGGACGGGAAAAAGCAGTTCTTC. This gives the protein CASWDGKKQFF.

CDR3 nucleotide sequence: TGTGCCAGCAGCTTACAGAGGGGCTATGGCTACACCTTC. Translated: CASSLQRGYGYTF. The V call is TRBV11-3, the J call TRBJ1-2, with D possibly being TRBD1 (5 bases). V was trimmed by 2 bases and J by 4 bases, leaving 8 bases between them. The germline V gene encodes CDR1 SGHNT and CDR2 YENEEA. The CDR3 length is 13 residues.

The rearrangement uses TRBV7-2 and TRBJ2-7; D not certain. V was pared by 3 bases and J by 4 bases, with 13 bases between. The CDR3 consists of 14 residues. Germline CDR1 and CDR2: SGHTA and FQGNSA. The CDR3 DNA follows: TGTGCCAGCAGCTTCTCGGGCCCTTGGTACGAGCAGTACTTC. Protein: CASSFSGPWYEQYF.

The chain employs TRBV27 and TRBJ1-4; 11 bases fit TRBD1. Per germline, CDR1 MNHEY and CDR2 SMNVEV (reference sequence). This CDR3 spans 15 amino acids. J gave up 4 bases and V 10 bases, and 8 bases lay outside the gene matches. In DNA, the CDR3 is TGTGCCACTGGGGACAGGGGGGCCAATAATGAAAAACTGTTTTTT. This gives the protein CATGDRGANNEKLFF.

The V and J genes are TRBV19 and TRBJ1-5, with unresolved D. V was pared by 1 base and J by 6 bases, with 19 bases between. In germline, CDR1 is LNHDA, CDR2 SQIVND (reference sequence). The CDR3 is made up of 17 amino acids. This CDR3 is CASSIGTAQAEVQPQHF. The DNA for the CDR3 is TGTGCCAGTAGTATAGGGACCGCCCAGGCCGAGGTTCAGCCCCAGCATTTT.

The V call is TRBV5-1, the J call TRBJ1-4; maybe TRBD1 (6 bases). This CDR3 is 13 amino acids long. Trimming pared 7 bases from V and 5 bases from J, leaving 12 bases between. Germline V gene data show CDR1 as SGHRS and CDR2 as YFSETQ. The CDR3 spells CASRTTGNEKLFF. CDR3 coding DNA: TGCGCCAGCCGTACTACAGGGAATGAAAAACTGTTTTTT.

The V call is TRBV2, the J call TRBJ1-1, with D unresolved. The V and J ends lost 6 bases and 11 bases respectively, with 10 bases between them. The germline V gene encodes CDR1 SNHLY and CDR2 FYNNEI. This CDR3 region has 10 residues. The CDR3 sequence: CASRTLGAFF. The CDR3 DNA is TGTGCCAGCAGAACACTGGGGGCTTTCTTT.

The rearrangement joins TRBV25-1 to TRBJ1-2; tentative D call: TRBD1 (6 bases). The CDR3 loop spans 13 amino acids. Germline-derived CDR1 and CDR2 are MGHDK and SYGVNS. V was trimmed by 4 bases and J by 8 bases, leaving 14 bases between them. In nucleotides, the CDR3 is TGTGCCAGCAGTGGAACAGGGCGTCGGGGCTACACCTTC. Residues: CASSGTGRRGYTF.